Detailed here is one T cell receptor beta chain. These data are taken from a study of blood T cell repertoires in COVID-19. Study summary: Samples representing acute and convalescent COVID-19 were sourced from the United States, Italy and Spain. T cells, B-cell-depleted T cells, or PBMCs supplied cDNA or gDNA.

The V gene lost 7 bases and the J gene lost 8 bases, with 24 bases spanning the gap. The CDR3 length is 16 residues. In germline, CDR1 is SGDLS, CDR2 YYNGEE. In the original analysis: Reference gene primers were amplified, and this amplification served to estimate nucleated cell counts. Sequencing was performed with immunoSEQ multiplex PCR; in TCRdb, only in-frame clones are kept and a portion is missing. V, J and clone size are taken as reported in that table, and D and trimming were inferred from the DNA itself. The sample yields 300,000 to 400,000 clones, around 83% seen once. The source material was peripheral blood. The sequence was collected from a man younger than 45 with active or convalescent COVID-19. The rearrangement joins TRBV9 to TRBJ2-2, with D perhaps TRBD2 (5 bases). CDR3 region: CASGASGLISPGELFF. The CDR3 coding sequence is TGTGCCAGCGGAGCCAGTGGACTTATATCCCCGGGGGAGCTGTTTTTT.